The clone carrying this T cell receptor (beta chain) was counted a few times. The antigen remains undetermined. Specified time point: pre-sensitization, week 0. Treatment described: therapeutic diphenylcyclopropenone sensitization with weekly scalp DPC. These data come from a study of human T cells and chemical hapten exposure. Notes on the study in general: TCRs exceeding 1 in 1000 frequency stayed unchanged with DPC sensitization.

Authors' methods: Per sample, the median was roughly 96,000 TCRs, with values from 23,224 to 690,600. TCRdb redid the calling of the RACE reads with MiXCR, one entry per CDR3 protein. The V and J calls shown here were made by TCRdb, not taken from the authors' results. The sample holds 250,000 or so distinct CDR3 sequences; more than 6.5% are singletons and the top ten take about 2.1%. The receptor was isolated from a woman aged 35 to 49 with alopecia areata. Some clones in this sample may be carry-over from other donors' samples. The sequencing here drew on whole blood, taken in connection with sensitization to the hapten diphenylcyclopropenone (DPC).

The CDR3 spells CSAIRAGPAEQYF. The CDR3 nucleotides read TGCAGTGCTATTCGAGCGGGTCCTGCCGAGCAGTACTTC. The chain links TRBV20-1 to TRBJ2-7; a possible D gene is TRBD2 (6 bases). The V end was cut by 4 bases, the J end by 6 bases, with 16 bases between. Looked up from germline, CDR1 is DFQATT and CDR2 is SNEGSKA (reference sequence). This CDR3 spans 13 amino acids.